These 7 T cell receptor beta chains were sequenced from one sample in a study of T-cell memory formation after mild COVID-19. Each CDR3 protein is one row after TCRdb ran MiXCR on the 5' RACE reads. The sample contains 350,000 to 500,000 distinct CDR3 sequences, under 25% of which appear only once. Specimen: PBMCs or a T cell subset sorted from them (not recorded which). These receptors originate from an adult woman who had mild COVID-19 (a few samples of this study predate the infection). Cell type and time point are not known.

This clonotype turned up a few times. The chain is built from TRBV7-8 and TRBJ2-3; D may be TRBD2 (6 bases). Trimming pared 1 base from V and 3 bases from J, leaving 20 bases between. Germline CDR1 SGHVS, CDR2 FQNEAQ. The length of the CDR3 is 18 residues. The CDR3 region is CASSLVVFLGSQTDTQYF. CDR3 sequence (DNA): TGTGCCAGCAGCTTAGTTGTCTTTCTCGGGAGCCAGACAGATACGCAGTATTTT.

This sequence joins TRBV7-2 and TRBJ2-3, with D maybe TRBD2 (7 bases). The CDR3 covers 14 residues. CDR1 and CDR2 from the germline V gene are SGHTA and FQGNSA. With 6 bases removed from V and 2 bases from J, the gap between germline ends came to 12 bases. The CDR3 reads CASSRGGPTDTQYF. In DNA, the CDR3 is TGTGCCAGCAGTAGGGGGGGACCCACAGATACGCAGTATTTT.

Here the CDR3 reads CASSWDRADTEAFF. In DNA form, the CDR3 reads TGTGCCAGCAGCTGGGACAGGGCGGACACTGAAGCTTTCTTT. The chain links TRBV11-3 to TRBJ1-1, with 9 nucleotides matching TRBD1. Germline V lookup: CDR1 SGHNT, CDR2 YENEEA. The CDR3 contains 14 residues. The ends lost 4 bases at V and 3 bases at J; junction bases unmatched: 3.

This clonotype was recorded at least ten times. V is TRBV28 and J is TRBJ2-6; no clear D gene. The CDR3 is made up of 17 amino acids. From germline, CDR1 is MDHEN and CDR2 SYDVKM. With 6 bases removed from V and 4 bases from J, the gap between germline ends came to 19 bases. This CDR3 reads CASSTDFMIWGANVLTF. In DNA form, the CDR3 reads TGTGCCAGCAGCACCGACTTCATGATCTGGGGGGCCAACGTCCTGACTTTC.

The genes are TRBV19 and TRBJ2-5, with TRBD1 as a possible D gene (6 bases). Germline V gene lookup returns CDR1 LNHDA and CDR2 SQIVND (reference sequence). V was clipped by 5 bases and J by 1 base, with 8 bases between them. CDR3 size: 13 residues. Here the CDR3 reads CASSVTGQETQYF. Written as DNA, the CDR3 is TGTGCCAGTAGTGTGACAGGCCAAGAGACCCAGTACTTC.

The rearrangement joins TRBV5-1 to TRBJ2-1, with D unclear. Per the germline V gene, CDR1 is SGHRS and CDR2 is YFSETQ. The CDR3 spans 14 residues. V shed 5 bases and J shed 6 bases, with 15 bases lying between them. The CDR3 is CASSLVVGPNEQFF. As DNA, the CDR3 is TGCGCCAGCAGTCTTGTTGTTGGCCCCAATGAGCAGTTCTTC.

The gene calls are TRBV7-9 and TRBJ1-1; D unclear. The CDR3 is made up of 10 amino acids. With 5 bases removed from V and 10 bases from J, the gap between germline ends came to 8 bases. CDR1 SEHNR and CDR2 FQNEAQ come from the germline V gene (reference sequence). CDR3 residues: CASSPVPAFF. In nucleotides, the CDR3 is TGTGCCAGCAGCCCGGTCCCAGCTTTCTTT.